This is a list of T cell receptor beta chains from one sample in a study of shared T cell receptors in the human thymus. Produced via immunoSEQ multiplex PCR; TCRdb's table is partial and in-frame only. The sample includes over 60,000 clones, roughly 96% of them seen just once. Sequencing input: thymocytes. These receptors were obtained from a human donor. Both conserved end residues are part of each CDR3. D genes are given only for firm matches. Only part of the rows carry a size: once, few, many, or a class if the clone is expanded.

clone size | J gene | D gene | V gene | CDR3 protein | CDR3 DNA
NA | TRBJ2-3 | NA | TRBV28 | CASSLEPGPDTQYF | TGTGCCAGCAGTTTAGAGCCAGGGCCAGATACGCAGTATTTT
NA | TRBJ1-4 | NA | TRBV4-2 | CASSHPGAGNEKLFF | TGTGCCAGCAGCCATCCAGGGGCTGGGAATGAAAAACTGTTTTTT
NA | TRBJ2-2 | NA | TRBV27 | CASSCYGAGKRNTGELFF | TGTGCCAGCAGTTGCTATGGGGCAGGTAAACGGAACACCGGGGAGCTGTTTTTT
NA | TRBJ2-7 | TRBD1 | TRBV6-6 | CASSYRTGTYEQYF | TGTGCCAGCAGTTATCGGACAGGCACCTACGAGCAGTACTTC
NA | TRBJ2-1 | TRBD2 | TRBV10-3 | CATLTSGGPDSYNEQFF | TGTGCCACCTTGACTAGCGGGGGGCCCGACTCCTACAATGAGCAGTTCTTC
NA | TRBJ2-7 | NA | TRBV6-1 | CASSGFDTAHEQYF | TGTGCCAGCAGCGGCTTTGACACGGCCCACGAGCAGTACTTC
NA | TRBJ2-3 | NA | TRBV4-3 | CASSQETYRGTDTQYF | TGCGCCAGCAGCCAAGAGACATACCGCGGGACAGATACGCAGTATTTT
NA | TRBJ1-2 | TRBD1 | TRBV14 | CASSPDRVGYTF | TGTGCCAGCAGCCCGGACAGGGTTGGCTACACCTTC
once | TRBJ1-2 | NA | TRBV4-3 | CASSPYRPRELNYGYTF | TGCGCCAGCAGCCCCTACCGACCGAGAGAATTAAACTATGGCTACACCTTC
once | TRBJ1-4 | NA | TRBV28 | CASSFVQGNEKLFF | TGTGCCAGCAGTTTTGTGCAGGGGAATGAAAAACTGTTTTTT
NA | TRBJ1-3 | NA | TRBV2 | CATSSGQSDSGNTIYF | TGTGCCACCTCCTCCGGACAGAGTGACTCTGGAAACACCATATATTTT
NA | TRBJ1-1 | TRBD1 | TRBV5-1 | CASSPERPFTGETNTEAFF | TGCGCCAGCAGCCCAGAACGTCCTTTTACAGGGGAGACGAACACTGAAGCTTTCTTT
NA | TRBJ2-4 | TRBD1 | TRBV28 | CASSSRDRGHIQYF | TGTGCCAGCAGTTCCCGGGACAGGGGGCACATTCAGTACTTC
NA | TRBJ2-4 | NA | TRBV28 | CATDNTGGLVPEAKNIQYF | TGTGCCACCGATAATACCGGGGGGCTTGTGCCTGAAGCCAAAAACATTCAGTACTTC
NA | TRBJ2-5 | NA | TRBV7-2 | CASSLDPVIQETQYF | TGTGCCAGCAGCTTAGATCCGGTAATACAAGAGACCCAGTACTTC
NA | TRBJ1-1 | NA | TRBV5-4 | CASSLTGHSTEAFF | TGTGCCAGCAGCTTGACGGGACATTCCACTGAAGCTTTCTTT
NA | TRBJ1-1 | NA | TRBV11-2 | CASSRTSEAFF | TGTGCCAGCAGCCGGACGTCTGAAGCTTTCTTT
NA | TRBJ1-5 | NA | TRBV6-1 | CASSDFKGGINQPQHF | TGTGCCAGCAGTGATTTCAAGGGAGGGATCAATCAGCCCCAGCATTTT
NA | TRBJ1-6 | NA | TRBV5-4 | CASSLAGGNSPLHF | TGTGCCAGCAGCTTGGCAGGTGGTAATTCACCCCTCCACTTT
NA | TRBJ2-2 | NA | TRBV7-9 | CASTLAGELFF | TGTGCCAGCACCTTGGCCGGGGAGCTGTTTTTT
NA | TRBJ2-7 | NA | TRBV4-3 | CASSHADRVQSHEQYF | TGCGCCAGCAGCCATGCGGACCGAGTACAGTCCCACGAGCAGTACTTC
NA | TRBJ1-5 | NA | TRBV27 | CASSSRDTLASNQPQHF | TGTGCCAGCAGTTCCCGGGACACCCTCGCTAGCAATCAGCCCCAGCATTTT
NA | TRBJ2-7 | NA | TRBV5-5 | CASSAAIWREERDEQYF | TGTGCCAGCAGCGCGGCTATCTGGCGGGAAGAGAGGGACGAGCAGTACTTC
NA | TRBJ2-2 | TRBD1 | TRBV19 | CASSSKPPPYRGKEFYTGELFF | TGTGCCAGTAGTTCTAAACCACCACCCTACAGGGGGAAGGAATTTTACACCGGGGAGCTGTTTTTT
NA | TRBJ1-6 | NA | TRBV1 | CTSSHGQVLVLHF | TGCACCAGCAGCCACGGCCAGGTCTTAGTCCTCCACTTT